Listed below are T cell receptor beta chains from one sample, sequenced in a study of regulatory T cells in long-lasting Graves disease. TCRdb re-called the multiplex PCR reads through MiXCR, storing one row per CDR3 protein. Among fewer than 650,000 distinct CDR3 sequences listed, roughly 15% were seen once. These data were also reused for a study on T cells in Graves' hyperthyroidism and ophthalmopathy.

This material consisted of peripheral blood mononuclear cells (PBMCs), taken at new diagnosis, from a patient treated with antithyroid drugs. These receptors all stem from a woman aged 25 to 39 with Graves disease. Both conserved end residues are part of each CDR3. Each record gives: clone size, J gene, V gene, D gene, CDR3 protein, CDR3 DNA. A D gene is named only where the DNA matches it firmly. Some rows have no size entry. The others give once, few or many, or a class for an expanded clone.

abundance: many
j_gene: TRBJ2-1
v_gene: TRBV6-1
d_gene: -
CDR3aa: CASRPDSNSYNEQFF
CDR3nt: TGTGCCAGCAGGCCCGACTCGAACTCCTACAATGAGCAGTTCTTC

abundance: many
j_gene: TRBJ2-7
v_gene: TRBV12-3/TRBV12-4
d_gene: -
CDR3aa: CASSLSLVGTTYEQYF
CDR3nt: TGTGCCAGCAGTTTATCTCTCGTGGGCACGACCTACGAGCAGTACTTC

abundance: once
j_gene: TRBJ1-3
v_gene: TRBV20-1
d_gene: -
CDR3aa: CSASGPFSGNTIYF
CDR3nt: TGCAGTGCTAGTGGGCCGTTCTCTGGAAACACCATATATTTT

abundance: few
j_gene: TRBJ1-6
v_gene: TRBV11-2
d_gene: -
CDR3aa: CASSLTYQSNSPLHF
CDR3nt: TGTGCCAGCAGCTTAACGTACCAGTCTAATTCACCCCTCCACTTT

abundance: many
j_gene: TRBJ1-4
v_gene: TRBV28
d_gene: -
CDR3aa: CASSFGVTNEKLFF
CDR3nt: TGTGCCAGCAGCTTTGGGGTAACTAATGAAAAACTGTTTTTT

abundance: -
j_gene: TRBJ2-3
v_gene: TRBV29-1
d_gene: -
CDR3aa: CSVQPRHTTDTQYF
CDR3nt: TGCAGCGTACAGCCCCGGCATACCACAGATACGCAGTATTTT

abundance: few
j_gene: TRBJ1-4
v_gene: TRBV19
d_gene: -
CDR3aa: CASSMGSRSEKLFF
CDR3nt: TGTGCCAGTAGTATGGGATCTAGGAGTGAAAAACTGTTTTTT

abundance: -
j_gene: TRBJ2-7
v_gene: TRBV20-1
d_gene: -
CDR3aa: CSAGDGTYEQYF
CDR3nt: TGCAGTGCAGGGGACGGTACCTACGAGCAGTACTTC

abundance: few
j_gene: TRBJ2-7
v_gene: TRBV4-1
d_gene: TRBD1
CDR3aa: CASSPGGVRDRGSYEQYF
CDR3nt: TGCGCCAGCAGCCCAGGTGGGGTAAGAGACAGGGGTTCGTACGAGCAGTACTTC

abundance: few
j_gene: TRBJ2-5
v_gene: TRBV5-1
d_gene: -
CDR3aa: CAGSRLQGWETQYF
CDR3nt: TGCGCCGGCAGCCGTCTACAGGGATGGGAGACCCAGTACTTC

abundance: many
j_gene: TRBJ2-5
v_gene: TRBV7-9
d_gene: -
CDR3aa: CASSLDLRETQYF
CDR3nt: TGTGCCAGCAGCTTAGATCTTCGGGAGACCCAGTACTTC

abundance: many
j_gene: TRBJ2-1
v_gene: TRBV5-1
d_gene: -
CDR3aa: CASSLAGQYNEQFF
CDR3nt: TGTGCCAGCAGCTTGGCTGGACAGTACAATGAGCAGTTCTTC

abundance: -
j_gene: TRBJ2-1
v_gene: TRBV19
d_gene: -
CDR3aa: CASSIADSGLSSYNEQFF
CDR3nt: TGTGCCAGTAGTATTGCAGACTCGGGGCTATCCTCTTACAATGAGCAGTTCTTC

abundance: few
j_gene: TRBJ1-1
v_gene: TRBV14
d_gene: TRBD1
CDR3aa: CASSRNRGEAFF
CDR3nt: TGTGCCAGCAGCCGTAACAGGGGTGAAGCTTTCTTT

abundance: few
j_gene: TRBJ2-3
v_gene: TRBV5-6
d_gene: -
CDR3aa: CASSLDLAGDTQYF
CDR3nt: TGTGCCAGCAGCTTGGACCTAGCAGGAGATACGCAGTATTTT

abundance: -
j_gene: TRBJ2-5
v_gene: TRBV24-1
d_gene: TRBD1
CDR3aa: CATSDPTGHQETQYF
CDR3nt: TGTGCCACCAGTGACCCGACAGGGCACCAAGAGACCCAGTACTTC

abundance: -
j_gene: TRBJ2-3
v_gene: TRBV13
d_gene: TRBD2
CDR3aa: CASKAGGDPDTQYF
CDR3nt: TGTGCCAGTAAAGCGGGGGGGGATCCGGATACGCAGTATTTT

abundance: many
j_gene: TRBJ1-3
v_gene: TRBV18
d_gene: -
CDR3aa: CASSLGDPGSGNTIYF
CDR3nt: TGTGCCAGCTCACTCGGAGACCCAGGCTCTGGAAACACCATATATTTT

abundance: few
j_gene: TRBJ1-1
v_gene: TRBV30
d_gene: -
CDR3aa: CAWSHPPYTEAFF
CDR3nt: TGTGCCTGGAGCCACCCCCCCTACACAGAAGCTTTCTTT